Listed here is a single T cell receptor beta chain. What it binds is not known. These data belong to a study of shared clonotypes between healthy human individuals. Study-wide findings and caveats: All-four-donor shared clonotypes had higher generation probabilities than non-shared clonotypes did.

It was CD45RO-negative cells, positively selected for CCR7, that made up naive CD8 cells, with terminally differentiated effector memory CD45RA+ cells excluded. Germline CDR1 and CDR2: MNHNS and SASEGT. V lost 2 bases, J lost 5 bases, and 13 bases lay in between. This CDR3 comprises 15 residues. Clones were sequenced by immunoSEQ multiplex PCR, and TCRdb holds only the in-frame ones, with some missing. This sample yields about 870,000 clones, of which nearly 95% are seen a single time; around 24% belongs to the top ten. This sequence joins TRBV6-1 and TRBJ2-1; D remains ambiguous. The clonotype comes from a man under 40 in good health. Sequences were obtained from naive CD8+ T cells sorted from blood. CDR3 bases: TGTGCCAGCAGTGAATACGCTGGCACCAACAATGAGCAGTTCTTC. Translation: CASSEYAGTNNEQFF.